The next 14 T cell receptor beta chains were all read from a single sample in a study of T-cell memory formation after mild COVID-19. TCRdb re-derived calls from the 5' RACE reads in MiXCR, one entry per CDR3 protein. The table lists some 300,000 distinct CDR3 sequences, roughly 20% of them singletons. What was sequenced was PBMCs or a T cell subset sorted from them (not recorded which). The receptors stem from a man between 18 and 29 years old who had mild COVID-19 (a few samples of this study predate the infection). Cell type and time point are not known.

In its sample, this clonotype was seen a few times. The chain links TRBV9 to TRBJ2-1; D call uncertain. The CDR3 totals 14 residues. The V gene lost 0 bases and the J gene lost 10 bases, with 14 bases spanning the gap. Germline V gives CDR1 SGDLS, CDR2 YYNGEE. The CDR3 is CASSVGGSDREQFF. In nucleotides, the CDR3 is TGTGCCAGCAGCGTAGGAGGTTCGGATCGCGAGCAGTTCTTC.

This clonotype was found a few times. The rearrangement uses TRBV5-6 and TRBJ2-1; TRBD2 aligns across 8 bases. V lost 1 base, J lost 1 base, and 10 bases stayed unmatched. There are 18 residues in the CDR3. Germline CDR1 reads SGHDT; CDR2 reads YYEEEE. Here the CDR3 reads CASSLRARGGGSYNEQFF. In DNA, the CDR3 is TGTGCCAGCAGCTTGCGGGCCCGGGGGGGCGGGTCCTACAATGAGCAGTTCTTC.

This clonotype was counted only a few times. J is TRBJ2-2 and V is TRBV14; D gene unclear. Germline V gives CDR1 SGHDN, CDR2 FVKESK. V shed 1 base and J shed 7 bases, with 7 bases lying between them. This CDR3 has 13 amino acids. CDR3 amino acids: CASSQVLSGELFF. The CDR3, as DNA: TGTGCCAGCAGCCAAGTCCTGAGCGGGGAGCTGTTTTTT.

V gene TRBV4-3 combines with J gene TRBJ1-4; D unclear. Germline-derived CDR1 and CDR2 are LGHNA and YSLEER. The CDR3 runs to 15 residues. V was clipped by 0 bases and J by 6 bases, with 11 bases between them. The DNA for the CDR3 is TGCGCCAGCAGCCAAGAGGGAGTCTTCGATGAAAAACTGTTTTTT. It specifies CASSQEGVFDEKLFF.

Regarding this clonotype: At one end the junction does not follow the germline gene, possibly because of a read error. J is TRBJ2-5 and V is TRBV7-9; 9 nucleotides align to TRBD2. Germline lookup yields CDR1 SEHNR and CDR2 FQNEAQ (reference sequence). The CDR3 spans 11 residues. The CDR3 region has the DNA TGTGCCAGCAGCTCCGGGACTAGCCCTTCCTTC. Its translation is CASSSGTSPSF.

J is TRBJ1-6 and V is TRBV12-3 or TRBV12-4, with 9 bases that match TRBD1. V was pared by 3 bases and J by 4 bases, with 1 base of the junction left unmatched. The CDR3 extends over 15 amino acids. CDR3 sequence: CASSLGQGYNSPLHF. As DNA, the CDR3 is TGTGCCAGCAGTTTGGGACAGGGTTATAATTCACCCCTCCACTTT.

The chain combines TRBV7-3 with TRBJ2-1; the match to TRBD2 covers 11 bases. In germline, CDR1 is SGHTA, CDR2 FQGTGA. The V and J ends lost 4 bases and 15 bases, in that order; junction bases with no gene match: 14. The CDR3 is 15 amino acids. This CDR3 reads CASSSPGLAATPGFF. The CDR3 nucleotides are TGTGCCAGCAGCTCACCGGGACTAGCGGCTACTCCGGGGTTCTTC.

The chain uses TRBV3-1 and TRBJ2-6, with D possibly being TRBD1 or TRBD2 (5 bases each). V shed 4 bases and J shed 1 base, with 17 bases lying between them. The CDR3 spans 18 residues. Germline assignment: CDR1 LGHDT and CDR2 YNNKEL (reference sequence). DNA of the CDR3: TGTGCCAGCAGCCTAGGGTATAAGGGGAGTTCTGGGGCCAACGTCCTGACTTTC. Protein: CASSLGYKGSSGANVLTF.

This clonotype has a handful of counts. V is TRBV5-1 and J is TRBJ2-7; D possibly corresponds to TRBD1 (6 bases). Germline V CDR1 and CDR2: SGHRS, YFSETQ. The CDR3 extends over 20 amino acids. Trimming removed 0 bases at V and 0 bases at J, with 25 bases between. DNA for the CDR3: TGCGCCAGCAGCTTGGGGTCCTACACAAAAGCTGGACAGAGCTCCTACGAGCAGTACTTC. Translated, it gives CASSLGSYTKAGQSSYEQYF. Full variable domain (rest looked up from reference TRBV5-1 and TRBJ2-7): KAGVTQTPRYLIKTRGQQVTLSCSPISGHRSVSWYQQTPGQGLQFLFEYFSETQRNKGNFPGRFSGRQFSNSRSEMNVSTLELGDSALYLCASSLGSYTKAGQSSYEQYFGPGTRLTVT.

V gene TRBV20-1 combines with J gene TRBJ1-2; D is uncertain. Per the germline V gene, CDR1 is DFQATT and CDR2 is SNEGSKA (reference sequence). This CDR3 comprises 12 residues. V was pared by 3 bases and J by 2 bases, with 7 bases between. In nucleotides, the CDR3 is TGCAGTGCTAGCGACGCGAACTATGGCTACACCTTC. Translated: CSASDANYGYTF.

This clonotype was detected a few times. The chain combines TRBV12-3 or TRBV12-4 with TRBJ2-7, with D hard to call. Between the trimmed V and J ends, which lost 3 bases and 6 bases, there was a span of 9 bases. CDR3 size: 12 residues. For the CDR3, the DNA is TGTGCCAGCAGTTTCTGGTTAGCCGAGCAGTACTTC. The encoded protein is CASSFWLAEQYF.

The chain links TRBV29-1 to TRBJ1-2; perhaps TRBD1 as D (5 bases). CDR1 is SQVTM, CDR2 ANQGSEA, per germline. V was cut by 7 bases and J by 7 bases, with 13 bases left in between. The CDR3 is 11 amino acids. CDR3 residues: CSGWTFSGYTF. CDR3 coding DNA: TGCAGCGGGTGGACATTTTCTGGCTACACCTTC.

V usage is TRBV7-2 and J usage is TRBJ2-7, with D tentatively TRBD1 or TRBD2 (5 bases each). This CDR3 is built from 14 residues. The V gene lost 0 bases and the J gene lost 4 bases, with 10 bases spanning the gap. CDR1 SGHTA and CDR2 FQGNSA come from the germline V gene. The CDR3 spells CASSLARGDYEQYF. The CDR3 coding sequence is TGTGCCAGCAGCTTAGCTAGAGGGGATTACGAGCAGTACTTC.

This clonotype was counted a few times. The chain uses TRBV18 and TRBJ2-7; D ambiguous. The CDR3 runs 15 residues. Looked up from germline, CDR1 is KGHSH and CDR2 is LQKENI. V lost 2 bases to trimming and J lost 5 bases, with 16 bases between them. CDR3 in DNA: TGTGCCAGCTCACCAATGGAGTCCTCAGGCGACGAGCAGTACTTC. Translation gives CASSPMESSGDEQYF. Complete variable domain (other parts from reference TRBV18 and TRBJ2-7): NAGVMQNPRHLVRRRGQEARLRCSPMKGHSHVYWYRQLPEEGLKFMVYLQKENIIDESGMPKERFSAEFPKEGPSILRIQQVVRGDSAAYFCASSPMESSGDEQYFGPGTRLTVT.